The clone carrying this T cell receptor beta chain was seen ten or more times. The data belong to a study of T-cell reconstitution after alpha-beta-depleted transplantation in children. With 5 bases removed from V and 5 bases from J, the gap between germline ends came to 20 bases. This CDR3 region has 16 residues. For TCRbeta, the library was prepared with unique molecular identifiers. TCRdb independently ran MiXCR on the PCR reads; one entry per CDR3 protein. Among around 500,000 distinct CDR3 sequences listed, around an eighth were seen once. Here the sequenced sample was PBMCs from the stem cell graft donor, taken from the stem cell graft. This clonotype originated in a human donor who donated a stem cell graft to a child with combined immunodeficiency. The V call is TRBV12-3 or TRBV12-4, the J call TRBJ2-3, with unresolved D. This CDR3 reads CASSPSVLGARDTQYF. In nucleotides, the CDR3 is TGTGCCAGCAGTCCCTCCGTTCTGGGTGCAAGAGATACGCAGTATTTT.